This T cell receptor beta chain was identified during a study of blood T cell repertoires in COVID-19. About the study: Sources were T cells, B-cell-depleted T cells, or PBMCs; the material itself was cDNA or gDNA.

Measured with immunoSEQ multiplex PCR; TCRdb has only the in-frame clones, and not every one. This table has about 190,000 clones, 88% appearing once. Germline CDR1 MDHEN, CDR2 SYDVKM. This CDR3 region has 14 residues. V lost 3 bases and J 5 bases, leaving 14 bases between the germline ends. This sequence originates from a man aged 25-45 years with acute or convalescent COVID-19. The sequenced sample was peripheral blood. The rearrangement links TRBV28 to TRBJ2-7, with a weak D call TRBD2 (6 bases). CDR3 sequence reads: CASSLEGRRNEQYF. In DNA, the CDR3 is TGTGCCAGCAGTTTGGAGGGCCGTCGTAACGAGCAGTACTTC.